These T cell receptor beta chains were read from a single sample in a study of blood T cell repertoires in COVID-19. Some clones are missing from TCRdb's copy, which holds only in-frame ones; the method was immunoSEQ multiplex PCR. The sample lists around 97,000 clones, about 80% occurring once. Sequences were obtained from peripheral blood. The receptors derive from a man between 70 and 80 years old with acute or convalescent COVID-19. Each CDR3 is given without its conserved first and last residue. Each record gives: J gene, V gene, CDR3 protein.

TRBJ2-2,TRBV5-1,ASSLAAGGNTGELF
TRBJ2-3,TRBV6-2/TRBV6-3,ASSYSLAGVVADTQY
TRBJ2-2,TRBV5-1,ASSTGQGPNTGELF
TRBJ2-7,TRBV10-3,AISETAYEQY
TRBJ1-5,TRBV7-8,ASRYTGQGKYSNQPQH
TRBJ2-1,TRBV10-3,AISFGLAPMENEQF
TRBJ2-5,TRBV7-3,ASSSSPLETQY
TRBJ1-5,TRBV2,ASRADSNQPQH
TRBJ2-7,TRBV6-5,ASNRGYEQY
TRBJ2-1,TRBV9,ASSAGLAVYNEQF
TRBJ1-5,TRBV19,ASSGPIDGPQH
TRBJ1-5,TRBV18,ASSPDIYSNQPQH
TRBJ2-7,TRBV28,ASSLEVAGTYEQY
TRBJ2-1,TRBV9,ASSVGSGQGNVHEQF
TRBJ1-1,TRBV7-3,ASSVTTGSEAF
TRBJ2-2,TRBV19,ASSTSGKGELF
TRBJ1-2,TRBV3-1/TRBV3-2,ASSQVTGSGYT
TRBJ1-1,TRBV6-6,ASSYQNTEAF
TRBJ2-7,TRBV3-1/TRBV3-2,ASSMGRTPAEQY
TRBJ2-7,TRBV27,ASSPGTWVTYEQY
TRBJ1-5,TRBV28,ASSRGGAVQPQH
TRBJ2-5,TRBV27,ASSLWGYTSGKQETQY
TRBJ2-4,TRBV19,ASSIAPRAQGARGIQY
TRBJ2-3,TRBV11-1,ASSIHLTGRDTQY
TRBJ2-7,TRBV7-3,ASSLGQSGVPPYEQY
TRBJ1-1,TRBV18,ASSPGGIRTEAF
TRBJ1-2,TRBV12-3/TRBV12-4,ASRQGTYGYT
TRBJ2-5,TRBV7-3,ASSLTAGTGQETQY
TRBJ2-1,TRBV29-1,SVDRTNEQF
TRBJ1-3,TRBV18,ASSPRQGIGNTIY
TRBJ2-5,TRBV4-1,ASSPGLAGGRFGQETQY
TRBJ2-7,TRBV7-2,ASSLGGQLLHEQY
TRBJ2-7,TRBV5-5,ASSLRDRAYEQY
TRBJ2-3,TRBV7-2,ASCKASGRFSTQY
TRBJ1-1,TRBV29-1,SAQGANTEAF
TRBJ1-2,TRBV7-2,ASSSLSKAGGYT
TRBJ1-1,TRBV5-1,ASSRDRVVTEAF
TRBJ2-7,TRBV25-1,ASRRTGSTYEQY
TRBJ2-1,TRBV7-3,ASSLGTGNEQF
TRBJ2-5,TRBV7-6,ASSLTGTGGEETQY
TRBJ1-6,TRBV7-3,ASSPAMDSPLH
TRBJ2-7,TRBV11-2,ASSLDGAPGAYEQY
TRBJ1-5,TRBV5-8,ASSPGQPNSNQPQH
TRBJ1-2,TRBV7-2,ASSPGTGGFYGYT
TRBJ1-1,TRBV18,ASSPIGGRNGVTEAF
TRBJ2-1,TRBV6-7,ATRYLAAYNEQF
TRBJ2-5,TRBV6-6,ASRREGETQY
TRBJ1-1,TRBV5-6,ASSFLVTGPNTEAF
TRBJ1-2,TRBV11-2,ASSFLRGTGGGTNYGYT
TRBJ2-3,TRBV30,AWSEKASDYTDTQY
TRBJ2-2,TRBV2,ASSDSELAGDMNTGELF
TRBJ2-2,TRBV5-8,ASSPLHRGVTGELF
TRBJ2-1,TRBV4-1,ASSRGTDYNEQF
TRBJ2-5,TRBV29-1,SVETDLAGQRETQY
TRBJ2-3,TRBV4-3,ASSQDRQEADTQY
TRBJ1-1,TRBV18,ASSPSGPGLANTEAF
TRBJ1-6,TRBV4-2,ASSQEIRGGFYNSPLH
TRBJ1-4,TRBV24-1,ATSVGGAGEKLF
TRBJ2-5,TRBV28,ASGLSGTGGETQY
TRBJ1-4,TRBV27,ASRRTRVNEKLF